These 5 T cell receptor beta chains were sequenced from one sample in a study of T-cell reconstitution after alpha-beta-depleted transplantation in children. The TCRbeta library incorporated unique molecular identifiers. MiXCR, applied by TCRdb to the PCR reads, yields one record per CDR3 protein. The sample records around 700,000 distinct CDR3 sequences, 13% being singletons. The input for sequencing was PBMCs, taken before TCRalphabeta/CD19-depleted stem cell transplant. The receptors come from a girl aged 2 to 9 with congenital amegakaryocytic thrombocytopenia, due to receive a stem cell transplant.

This clonotype appeared many times. The chain has TRBV6-5 and TRBJ1-1; no clear D gene. Germline assignment: CDR1 MNHEY and CDR2 SVGAGI. The CDR3 is made up of 14 amino acids. V was pared by 4 bases and J by 9 bases, with 18 bases between. Written as DNA, the CDR3 is TGTGCCAGCAGTTCAAACCCTGTATACCCTCAAGCTTTCTTT. This encodes CASSSNPVYPQAFF.

This clonotype has at least ten counts. The chain has TRBV5-1 and TRBJ1-5; D call uncertain. Trimming took 5 bases from V and 5 from J, leaving 17 bases between them. The CDR3 is made up of 15 amino acids. Per the germline V gene, CDR1 is SGHRS and CDR2 is YFSETQ. CDR3 loop: CASRLGSDGYQPQHF. Written as DNA, the CDR3 is TGCGCCAGCAGGCTTGGGAGTGACGGCTATCAGCCCCAGCATTTT. Full variable domain (remainder filled in from reference TRBV5-1 and TRBJ1-5): KAGVTQTPRYLIKTRGQQVTLSCSPISGHRSVSWYQQTPGQGLQFLFEYFSETQRNKGNFPGRFSGRQFSNSRSEMNVSTLELGDSALYLCASRLGSDGYQPQHFGDGTRLSIL.

CDR3: CASSLEAVYGRSYNEQFF. Written as DNA, the CDR3 is TGTGCCAGCAGCTTAGAGGCGGTCTACGGCAGGTCCTACAATGAGCAGTTCTTC. The rearrangement uses TRBV11-2 and TRBJ2-1; D gene uncertain. Germline assignment: CDR1 SGHAT and CDR2 FQNNGV. V lost 0 bases and J 1 base, leaving 16 bases between the germline ends. The CDR3 loop spans 18 amino acids.

This clonotype has ten or more counts. V and J are TRBV5-1 and TRBJ2-5; D is unresolved. V was clipped by 3 bases and J by 3 bases, with 9 bases between them. The CDR3 consists of 13 residues. In germline, CDR1 is SGHRS, CDR2 YFSETQ. CDR3 residues: CASSWPPEETQYF. In nucleotides, the CDR3 is TGCGCCAGCAGCTGGCCCCCCGAAGAGACCCAGTACTTC.

This clonotype was recorded a few times. The chain is built from TRBV12-3 or TRBV12-4 and TRBJ2-1; 8 bases match TRBD2. Unmatched junction bases numbered 12, after V lost 4 bases and J lost 7 bases. The CDR3 is 16 amino acids. CDR3 in amino acids: CASSWQAGVPRNEQFF. The CDR3 nucleotides are TGTGCCAGCAGTTGGCAAGCGGGAGTCCCGCGGAATGAGCAGTTCTTC.